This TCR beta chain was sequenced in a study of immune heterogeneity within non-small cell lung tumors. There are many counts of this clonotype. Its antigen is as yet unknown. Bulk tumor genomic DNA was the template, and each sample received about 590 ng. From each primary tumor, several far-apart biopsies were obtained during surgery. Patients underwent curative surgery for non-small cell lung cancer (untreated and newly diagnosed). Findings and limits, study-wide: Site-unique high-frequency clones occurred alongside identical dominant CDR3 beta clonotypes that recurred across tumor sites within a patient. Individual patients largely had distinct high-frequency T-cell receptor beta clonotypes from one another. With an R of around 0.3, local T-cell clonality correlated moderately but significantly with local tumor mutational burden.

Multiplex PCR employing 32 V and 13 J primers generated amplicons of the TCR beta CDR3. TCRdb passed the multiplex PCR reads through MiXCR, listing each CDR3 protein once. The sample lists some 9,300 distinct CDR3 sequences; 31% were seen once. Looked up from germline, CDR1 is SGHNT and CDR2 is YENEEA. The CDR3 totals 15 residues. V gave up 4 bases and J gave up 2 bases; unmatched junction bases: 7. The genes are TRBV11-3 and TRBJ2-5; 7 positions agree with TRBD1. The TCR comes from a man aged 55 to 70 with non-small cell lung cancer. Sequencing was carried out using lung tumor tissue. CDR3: CASSWPRDSQETQYF. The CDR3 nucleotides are TGTGCCAGCAGCTGGCCTCGGGACAGTCAAGAGACCCAGTACTTC.